The 6 T cell receptor beta chains below come from one sample, sequenced in a study of T cells in Graves' hyperthyroidism and ophthalmopathy (dated by TCRdb to the late 2010s). Libraries were constructed by multiplex PCR. The reads were generated on an Illumina HiSeq 2000. Amplification of TCR beta CDR3 regions was carried out from RNA transcripts. The TCR CDR3 was subjected to a first round of RT-PCR using the HTBI primer set and the Qiagen OneStep RT-PCR kit. TCRdb cleaned the public reads at Q25 with fastp, built clones with MiXCR and kept in-frame beta chains. Identical CDR3 proteins give one entry, which carries the most common genes and DNA. This sample lists about 360,000 distinct CDR3 sequences; about 13% were detected once. In total, the top ten clones hold around 20% of the sample. Sample: blood. These receptors were obtained from a man aged 25 to 40 with Graves' hyperthyroidism that later progressed to Graves' ophthalmopathy.

The chain employs TRBV6-4 and TRBJ2-7, with 8 bases aligning to TRBD1. V was pared by 4 bases and J by 6 bases, with 20 bases of the junction left unmatched. This CDR3 has 18 amino acids. Germline CDR1 and CDR2: MRHNA and SNTAGT. CDR3 nucleotide sequence: TGTGCCAGCAGTGGCTCGGACAGGGCGGTACTTTTGAAAGGCGAGCAGTACTTC. This gives the protein CASSGSDRAVLLKGEQYF.

J is TRBJ2-2 and V is TRBV18; TRBD2 agrees at 7 bases. V dropped 2 bases and J dropped 6; count of bases not matched to a gene: 18. Germline V gene sequence: CDR1 KGHSH, CDR2 LQKENI. This CDR3 comprises 19 residues. The CDR3 DNA sequence: TGTGCCAGCTCACCAACGGCGTTCCAAGCGGGGCGGAAGTCCGGGGAGCTGTTTTTT. Encoded protein: CASSPTAFQAGRKSGELFF.

This clonotype appeared a few times. The V and J genes are TRBV7-8 and TRBJ1-3; D is undetermined. CDR3 size: 15 residues. Germline CDR1 reads SGHVS; CDR2 reads FQNEAQ. V was trimmed by 1 base and J by 0 bases, leaving 7 bases between them. The CDR3 is CASSLENNSGNTIYF. CDR3 nucleotide sequence: TGTGCCAGCAGCTTAGAGAATAACTCTGGAAACACCATATATTTT.

This clonotype appeared many times. This chain connects TRBV3-1 to TRBJ2-1; unclear D gene. Germline CDR1 is LGHDT and CDR2 is YNNKEL (reference sequence). The CDR3 extends over 15 amino acids. The ends were cut back, 1 base at V and 0 bases at J, with 7 bases in the middle. The CDR3 DNA sequence: TGTGCCAGCAGCCAAGCGGACCGCTCCTACAATGAGCAGTTCTTC. This gives the protein CASSQADRSYNEQFF.

This clonotype was recorded many times. The chain is built from TRBV29-1 and TRBJ1-4; possible D gene TRBD1, 5 bases. Germline CDR1 SQVTM, CDR2 ANQGSEA. Trimming took off 4 bases at V and 8 bases at J, with 17 bases between the two ends. The CDR3 extends over 14 amino acids. DNA of the CDR3: TGCAGCGTTGCCAGGGTAGACATACGAGAAAAACTGTTTTTT. As protein: CSVARVDIREKLFF.

The rearrangement links TRBV5-4 to TRBJ1-2; D ambiguous. The CDR3 runs 15 residues. Looked up from germline, CDR1 is SGHNT and CDR2 is YYREEE (reference sequence). Between the trimmed V and J ends, which lost 4 bases and 0 bases, there was a span of 13 bases. Here the CDR3 DNA reads TGTGCCAGCAGCCACCCCCAGATTACTAACTATGGCTACACCTTC. Residues: CASSHPQITNYGYTF. The full variable domain, rest sourced from reference TRBV5-4 and TRBJ1-2, is ETGVTQSPTHLIKTRGQQVTLRCSSQSGHNTVSWYQQALGQGPQFIFQYYREEENGRGNFPPRFSGLQFPNYSSELNVNALELDDSALYLCASSHPQITNYGYTFGSGTRLTVV.